The next 12 T cell receptor beta chains were all read from a single sample in a study of blood T cell repertoires in COVID-19. Sequenced by immunoSEQ multiplex PCR; TCRdb stores in-frame clones only, minus some. The data show some 180,000 clones, with 85% to 90% seen just once and 6.2% held by the top ten. Material: PBMCs or T cells enriched from blood (not recorded which). The receptor set was obtained from a man aged 40-55 years who had recovered from COVID-19.

The rearrangement uses TRBV19 and TRBJ1-3, with D possibly matching TRBD1 (6 bases). The CDR3 sequence is 18 residues long. Trimming took 4 bases from V and 0 from J, leaving 19 bases between them. Germline V gene data show CDR1 as LNHDA and CDR2 as SQIVND (reference sequence). The CDR3 here is CASSTPPGHLSSGNTIYF. In nucleotides, the CDR3 is TGTGCCAGTAGTACGCCCCCGGGACACCTGAGCTCTGGAAACACCATATATTTT.

The gene calls are TRBV24-1 and TRBJ2-7, with D hard to call. Looked up from germline, CDR1 is KGHDR and CDR2 is SFDVKD. The CDR3 spans 11 residues. The V gene lost 3 bases and the J gene lost 5 bases, with 4 bases spanning the gap. CDR3 in amino acids: CATSDGHEQYF. DNA of the CDR3: TGTGCCACCAGTGATGGCCACGAGCAGTACTTC.

This chain joins TRBV11-2 and TRBJ2-7, with a possible D match to TRBD2 (6 bases). Germline V gives CDR1 SGHAT, CDR2 FQNNGV. The germline V and J ends were trimmed by 0 bases and 4 bases, with 16 bases remaining between them. The CDR3 is made up of 16 amino acids. The CDR3 sequence is CASSLDPGTRSYEQYF. In DNA, the CDR3 is TGTGCCAGCAGCTTAGATCCCGGGACTCGAAGTTACGAGCAGTACTTC.

The chain couples TRBV7-9 to TRBJ1-4; weak D call: TRBD1 (6 bases). The CDR3 extends over 16 amino acids. CDR1 and CDR2 from the germline V gene are SEHNR and FQNEAQ (reference sequence). The V and J ends lost 3 bases and 6 bases respectively, with 17 bases between them. CDR3 in DNA: TGTGCCAGCAGCTTTGCAGGGGTTGGTCGGGATGAAAAACTGTTTTTT. Translated: CASSFAGVGRDEKLFF.

This clone was counted a single time. The V gene is TRBV9, the J gene TRBJ1-2; the D gene is possibly TRBD1 (6 bases). Trimming shortened V by 0 bases and J by 0 bases, and 12 bases separated the two germline ends. Germline V gene lookup returns CDR1 SGDLS and CDR2 YYNGEE. The CDR3 spans 16 residues. CDR3: CASSVDAGASNYGYTF. The DNA for the CDR3 is TGTGCCAGCAGCGTAGATGCGGGGGCCTCTAACTATGGCTACACCTTC. Supplemented by reference TRBV9 and TRBJ1-2, the full variable domain reads DSGVTQTPKHLITATGQRVTLRCSPRSGDLSVYWYQQSLDQGLQFLIQYYNGEERAKGNILERFSAQQFPDLHSELNLSSLELGDSALYFCASSVDAGASNYGYTFGSGTRLTVV.

The rearrangement joins TRBV5-1 to TRBJ1-1; possible D gene TRBD1, 6 bases. CDR1 SGHRS and CDR2 YFSETQ come from the germline V gene. V was cut by 2 bases and J by 1 base, with 9 bases left in between. This CDR3 spans 14 amino acids. CDR3 bases: TGCGCCAGCAGCTTACAGGGAGCGAACACTGAAGCTTTCTTT. This sequence encodes CASSLQGANTEAFF. Looking up the rest from reference TRBV5-1 and TRBJ1-1 gives the full variable domain: KAGVTQTPRYLIKTRGQQVTLSCSPISGHRSVSWYQQTPGQGLQFLFEYFSETQRNKGNFPGRFSGRQFSNSRSEMNVSTLELGDSALYLCASSLQGANTEAFFGQGTRLTVV.

This chain uses TRBV21-1 with TRBJ2-2; the table's D call of TRBD2 was not tested on the DNA. TRBV21-1 has pseudogene status. CDR3 length: 17 amino acids. CDR3 region: CASRGRDSGPYTGELFF. The CDR3 coding sequence is TGTGCCAGCAGAGGGCGCGATAGCGGGCCATACACCGGGGAGCTGTTTTTT.

This chain links TRBV7-9 with TRBJ1-2; possible D gene TRBD1, 5 bases. The CDR3 extends over 14 amino acids. Per germline, CDR1 SEHNR and CDR2 FQNEAQ (reference sequence). Trimming cost V 1 base and J 6 bases, with 12 bases left between them. As DNA, the CDR3 is TGTGCCAGCAGCTTAGTTGGGGAAGGGGATGGCTACACCTTC. This gives the protein CASSLVGEGDGYTF.

J is TRBJ2-7 and V is TRBV6-1, with a possible D match to TRBD2 (6 bases). Germline V lookup: CDR1 MNHNS, CDR2 SASEGT. This CDR3 has 15 residues. V lost 6 bases and J 5 bases, leaving 20 bases between the germline ends. The CDR3 spells CASREPVAGGHEQYF. The CDR3 coding sequence is TGTGCCAGCAGAGAACCGGTAGCAGGAGGGCACGAGCAGTACTTC.

There are a few counts of this clone. The chain is built from TRBV6-2 or TRBV6-3 and TRBJ1-4; the match to TRBD1 covers 10 bases. The J segment lost 5 bases and the V segment lost 2 bases, leaving 5 bases of the junction unmatched. CDR1 and CDR2 from the germline V gene are MNHEY and SVGEGT. The CDR3 sequence is 16 residues long. As DNA, the CDR3 is TGTGCCAGCAGTTACGCCGGGACAGGGGCGAATGAAAAACTGTTTTTT. Encoded protein: CASSYAGTGANEKLFF.

The chain uses TRBV29-1 and TRBJ1-2; 12 nucleotides line up with TRBD1. The CDR3 has 14 amino acids. Germline V gene lookup returns CDR1 SQVTM and CDR2 ANQGSEA. V lost 6 bases and J lost 6; bases outside the gene matches: 8. CDR3 bases: TGCAGCGTCGTACGTGGGACAGGGGGCGATGGCTACACCTTC. This encodes CSVVRGTGGDGYTF. The whole variable domain, filled in from reference TRBV29-1 and TRBJ1-2, reads SAVISQKPSRDICQRGTSLTIQCQVDSQVTMMFWYRQQPGQSLTLIATANQGSEATYESGFVIDKFPISRPNLTFSTLTVSNMSPEDSSIYLCSVVRGTGGDGYTFGSGTRLTVV.

The chain links TRBV30 to TRBJ1-5; the D gene is possibly TRBD1 (5 bases). There are 15 residues in the CDR3. The germline V and J ends were trimmed by 0 bases and 2 bases, with 11 bases remaining between them. The germline gives CDR1 GTSNPN, CDR2 SVGIG (reference sequence). The CDR3 loop reads CAWSVLSGGNQPQHF. The CDR3 DNA is TGTGCCTGGAGTGTACTTTCGGGGGGCAATCAGCCCCAGCATTTT.